The 27 T cell receptor beta chains presented below share a single source sample, sequenced in a study of T cell responses to AZD1222 COVID-19 vaccine. Measured with immunoSEQ multiplex PCR; TCRdb has only the in-frame clones, and not every one. The table records 190,000 or so clones, approximately 95% of them present only once. The sequencing here drew on peripheral blood, taken 28 days after the second AZD1222 dose. These receptors were collected from an adult who received the AZD1222 COVID-19 vaccine.

This clone has a single count. The chain has TRBV7-2 and TRBJ2-7; possibly TRBD1 for D (6 bases). CDR3 size: 15 residues. Germline CDR1 SGHTA, CDR2 FQGNSA. V gave up 2 bases and J gave up 3 bases, with 14 bases separating them. This chain's CDR3 is CASSLNRQGSYEQYF. DNA of the CDR3: TGTGCCAGCAGCTTAAATCGGCAGGGGAGCTACGAGCAGTACTTC. The complete variable domain, with remaining parts taken from reference TRBV7-2 and TRBJ2-7, reads GAGVSQSPSNKVTEKGKDVELRCDPISGHTALYWYRQSLGQGLEFLIYFQGNSAPDKSGLPSDRFSAERTGGSVSTLTIQRTQQEDSAVYLCASSLNRQGSYEQYFGPGTRLTVT.

The chain carries TRBV10-3 and TRBJ2-7; tentative D call: TRBD2 (5 bases). Per germline, CDR1 ENHRY and CDR2 SYGVKD. Trimming removed 4 bases at V and 0 bases at J, with 16 bases between. The CDR3 loop spans 16 amino acids. DNA for the CDR3: TGTGCCATCAGTGCCCAAGGAGGCCAGTACTCCTACGAGCAGTACTTC. Translated: CAISAQGGQYSYEQYF.

The V call is TRBV6-6, the J call TRBJ1-2; TRBD1 matches at 7 bases. In germline, CDR1 is MNHNY, CDR2 SVGAGI (reference sequence). The CDR3 has 13 amino acids. J was trimmed by 4 bases and V by 4 bases; bases with no gene match: 3. The CDR3 DNA reads as TGTGCCAGCAGTTTAGACAGGGCCTATGGCTACACCTTC. This translates into CASSLDRAYGYTF.

The V and J genes are TRBV19 and TRBJ1-1; 7 bases fit TRBD1. CDR1 is LNHDA and CDR2 is SQIVND in the germline V gene (reference sequence). V lost 5 bases, J lost 3 bases, and 12 bases stayed unmatched. CDR3 size: 16 residues. CDR3 in amino acids: CASSSYRGSADTEAFF. Written as DNA, the CDR3 is TGTGCCAGTAGTTCATACAGGGGTAGTGCGGACACTGAAGCTTTCTTT.

This sequence joins TRBV29-1 and TRBJ1-1; weak D call: TRBD1 (6 bases). Germline V gene lookup returns CDR1 SQVTM and CDR2 ANQGSEA. This CDR3 is built from 11 residues. The DNA for the CDR3 is TGCAGTATAGGGGGGCTCACTGAAGCTTTCTTT. It is translated as CSIGGLTEAFF.

The chain has TRBV9 and TRBJ1-4; D may be TRBD1 (5 bases). Germline assignment: CDR1 SGDLS and CDR2 YYNGEE. V lost 5 bases and J 7 bases, leaving 15 bases between the germline ends. The CDR3 runs to 14 residues. CDR3 region: CASSGRWGGEKLFF. CDR3 in DNA: TGTGCCAGCAGTGGACGGTGGGGGGGTGAAAAACTGTTTTTT. Drawing the rest from reference TRBV9 and TRBJ1-4, the complete variable domain is DSGVTQTPKHLITATGQRVTLRCSPRSGDLSVYWYQQSLDQGLQFLIQYYNGEERAKGNILERFSAQQFPDLHSELNLSSLELGDSALYFCASSGRWGGEKLFFGSGTQLSVL.

The chain carries TRBV10-3 and TRBJ1-2; TRBD1 might be the D (6 bases). Germline assignment: CDR1 ENHRY and CDR2 SYGVKD. Trimming took 9 bases from V and 8 from J, leaving 22 bases between them. The CDR3 runs 14 residues. CDR3 region: CAIFWGRGGDGYTF. CDR3 bases: TGTGCCATATTCTGGGGCAGGGGAGGCGACGGCTACACCTTC.

The V gene is TRBV11-3, the J gene TRBJ1-1; tentative D call: TRBD1 (6 bases). CDR3 length: 17 residues. CDR1 and CDR2 from the germline V gene are SGHNT and YENEEA. Trimming shortened V by 5 bases and J by 0 bases, and 19 bases separated the two germline ends. CDR3 region: CASSRGGSGPVNTEAFF. In nucleotides, the CDR3 is TGTGCCAGCAGCCGAGGGGGGTCGGGACCTGTGAACACTGAAGCTTTCTTT.

This chain links TRBV9 with TRBJ2-5; TRBD2 aligns across 8 bases. The CDR3 length is 15 residues. The V gene's germline CDR1 is SGDLS and CDR2 YYNGEE. V gave up 1 base and J gave up 4 bases; unmatched junction bases: 6. The chain's CDR3 is CASSVFSGERETQYF. The CDR3 coding sequence is TGTGCCAGCAGCGTATTTAGCGGGGAAAGAGAGACCCAGTACTTC.

This clone was seen a single time. V is TRBV6-1 and J is TRBJ2-1, with TRBD1 matching 12 bases. CDR3 length equals 15 residues. CDR1 is MNHNS, CDR2 SASEGT, per germline. The trim removed 3 bases at V and 5 bases at J, leaving 2 bases unmatched. The CDR3 DNA follows: TGTGCCAGCAGTGATCGGGACAGGGGGCACAATGAGCAGTTCTTC. It specifies CASSDRDRGHNEQFF.

This clone appeared a few times. The CDR3, as DNA: TGTGCCTGGAGTTCAAGGATAGAGGAGCCCCAGCATTTT. Its translation is CAWSSRIEEPQHF. The V gene is TRBV30, the J gene TRBJ1-5; D is undetermined. Germline assignment: CDR1 GTSNPN and CDR2 SVGIG (reference sequence). V lost 2 bases, J lost 8 bases, and 13 bases lay in between. This CDR3 is 13 amino acids long.

The chain carries TRBV7-9 and TRBJ1-2, with a weak D call TRBD1 (6 bases). CDR1 and CDR2 from the germline V gene are SEHNR and FQNEAQ (reference sequence). V lost 2 bases to trimming and J lost 4 bases, with 17 bases between them. This CDR3 is 16 amino acids long. Here the CDR3 reads CASSLKAGALGYGYTF. The CDR3 DNA reads TGTGCCAGCAGCTTAAAGGCAGGGGCGCTAGGCTATGGCTACACCTTC.

Of note for this clone: Sequence at one end of the junction differs from germline and may be a read error. The chain couples TRBV30 to TRBJ1-2; unclear D gene. The CDR3 is 13 amino acids. From germline, CDR1 is GTSNPN and CDR2 SVGIG (reference sequence). CDR3 nucleotides: TGTGCCCGGAGTGAGGGTTCTAACTATGGCTACACCTTC. Translating gives CARSEGSNYGYTF.

This clone was found once. The rearrangement uses TRBV9 and TRBJ1-5; TRBD1 is a possible D gene (5 bases). Germline V CDR1 and CDR2: SGDLS, YYNGEE. With 0 bases removed from V and 6 bases from J, the gap between germline ends came to 19 bases. The CDR3 spans 17 residues. In nucleotides, the CDR3 is TGTGCCAGCAGCGTAGGCCCGCCGGACGGGGGGGGTCAGCCCCAGCATTTT. Translating it yields CASSVGPPDGGGQPQHF. Full variable domain (rest looked up from reference TRBV9 and TRBJ1-5): DSGVTQTPKHLITATGQRVTLRCSPRSGDLSVYWYQQSLDQGLQFLIQYYNGEERAKGNILERFSAQQFPDLHSELNLSSLELGDSALYFCASSVGPPDGGGQPQHFGDGTRLSIL.

The J gene is TRBJ2-5, the V gene TRBV7-3; TRBD2 might be the D (6 bases). The ends were cut back, 5 bases at V and 4 bases at J, with 14 bases in the middle. The germline V gene encodes CDR1 SGHTA and CDR2 FQGTGA. The CDR3 is 14 residues long. CDR3 sequence (DNA): TGTGCCAGCAGCCTCCGCACCGGGGGAGAGACCCAGTACTTC. Translated: CASSLRTGGETQYF. Full variable domain (rest looked up from reference TRBV7-3 and TRBJ2-5): GAGVSQTPSNKVTEKGKYVELRCDPISGHTALYWYRQSLGQGPEFLIYFQGTGAADDSGLPNDRFFAVRPEGSVSTLKIQRTERGDSAVYLCASSLRTGGETQYFGPGTRLLVL.

V usage is TRBV7-2 and J usage is TRBJ1-2; D is unclear. Deletions cut 2 bases from V and 6 bases from J, with 4 bases between. This CDR3 comprises 11 residues. Looked up from germline, CDR1 is SGHTA and CDR2 is FQGNSA. The CDR3 reads CASSLFHGYTF. The CDR3 region has the DNA TGTGCCAGCAGCTTATTCCATGGCTACACCTTC.

This chain links TRBV2 with TRBJ2-1, with D hard to call. V lost 10 bases, J lost 7 bases, and 14 bases lay in between. The CDR3 is made up of 12 amino acids. The germline gives CDR1 SNHLY, CDR2 FYNNEI. DNA of the CDR3: TGTGCCACCCACGAGGCCCCTAATGAGCAGTTCTTC. Translating it yields CATHEAPNEQFF.

In its sample, this clone was seen once. The sample contains more than one DNA sequence encoding this CDR3. The J gene is TRBJ2-3, the V gene TRBV6-2 or TRBV6-3, with 12 bases that match TRBD2. Germline CDR1 is MNHEY and CDR2 is SVGEGT. The CDR3 sequence is 16 residues long. With V trimmed by 0 bases and J by 3 bases, 1 base remained unmatched. Here the CDR3 DNA reads TGTGCCAGCAGTTACTCTCTAGCGGGGGGGACAGATACGCAGTATTTT. This gives the protein CASSYSLAGGTDTQYF.

This clone was seen a few times. The rearrangement links TRBV19 to TRBJ1-3; D might be TRBD1 (5 bases). The V gene lost 5 bases and the J gene lost 0 bases, with 14 bases spanning the gap. The CDR3 extends over 16 amino acids. Germline loops: CDR1 LNHDA, CDR2 SQIVND (reference sequence). The CDR3 region is CASSYEGVLSGNTIYF. CDR3 bases: TGTGCCAGTAGTTACGAAGGGGTTCTCTCTGGAAACACCATATATTTT.

This chain connects TRBV3-1 (or the pseudogene TRBV3-2) to TRBJ1-2; D is unresolved. Per germline, CDR1 LGHDT and CDR2 YNNKEL (reference sequence). This CDR3 comprises 13 residues. Trimming left V 0 bases short and J 4 bases short, with 6 bases between. CDR3 loop: CASSQETLYGYTF. CDR3 sequence (DNA): TGTGCCAGCAGCCAAGAAACACTCTATGGCTACACCTTC.

This chain uses TRBV27 with TRBJ1-2; D is unresolved. V was clipped by 5 bases and J by 3 bases, with 10 bases between them. Germline CDR1 reads MNHEY; CDR2 reads SMNVEV (reference sequence). The CDR3 totals 13 residues. CDR3 sequence reads: CASSPWVDYGYTF. CDR3 sequence (DNA): TGTGCCAGCAGTCCGTGGGTCGACTATGGCTACACCTTC.

The rearrangement uses TRBV30 and TRBJ1-4; 7 nucleotides line up with TRBD1. V lost 4 bases, J lost 6 bases, and 8 bases stayed unmatched. This CDR3 has 14 residues. CDR1 is GTSNPN, CDR2 SVGIG, per germline (reference sequence). The CDR3 DNA is TGTGCCTGGACGGGAGACAGGGTAGATGAAAAACTGTTTTTT. Translated: CAWTGDRVDEKLFF.

V and J are TRBV5-1 and TRBJ2-5, with TRBD2 identical over 8 bases. The V gene's germline CDR1 is SGHRS and CDR2 YFSETQ. V lost 0 bases to trimming and J lost 2 bases; unmatched junction nucleotides: 3. This CDR3 comprises 15 residues. CDR3 DNA sequence: TGCGCCAGCAGCTTGGCCGGGAGGGTACAAGAGACCCAGTACTTC. Protein sequence: CASSLAGRVQETQYF.

This chain joins TRBV27 and TRBJ1-4; 8 nucleotides align to TRBD1. J was trimmed by 4 bases and V by 6 bases; bases with no gene match: 13. This CDR3 contains 17 residues. Germline V gives CDR1 MNHEY, CDR2 SMNVEV (reference sequence). The CDR3 reads CASRKPLRQGINEKLFF. The CDR3 bases are TGTGCCAGCAGGAAACCTTTAAGACAGGGGATTAATGAAAAACTGTTTTTT.

The V gene is TRBV4-1, the J gene TRBJ2-4, with 7 positions matching TRBD1. The CDR3 spans 14 residues. Germline CDR1 MGHRA, CDR2 YSYEKL. The J segment lost 1 base and the V segment lost 6 bases, leaving 3 bases of the junction unmatched. The CDR3 region is CASREQGAKNIQYF. The CDR3 nucleotides are TGCGCCAGCAGAGAACAGGGGGCCAAAAACATTCAGTACTTC.

The V call is TRBV30, the J call TRBJ1-4; 9 positions agree with TRBD1. V dropped 6 bases and J dropped 7; count of bases not matched to a gene: 6. CDR1 is GTSNPN, CDR2 SVGIG, per germline (reference sequence). The CDR3 totals 13 residues. DNA of the CDR3: TGTGCCTGTTACCCGGGACAGGGTGAAAAACTGTTTTTT. Translated, it gives CACYPGQGEKLFF.

This chain joins TRBV3-1 (or the pseudogene TRBV3-2) and TRBJ2-7; TRBD1 agrees at 11 bases. This CDR3 has 13 amino acids. V was pared by 8 bases and J by 2 bases, with 2 bases of the junction left unmatched. Germline V gene data show CDR1 as LGHDT and CDR2 as YNNKEL (reference sequence). CDR3 DNA: TGTGCCAGCGGACAGGGGGCGACCTACGAGCAGTACTTC. Translation gives CASGQGATYEQYF.